This record looks at one T cell receptor beta chain sequence and its context. The antigen remains undetermined. These data come from a study of T cells in Graves' hyperthyroidism and ophthalmopathy. Turning to the study itself: At the time of initial diagnosis and before any treatment, peripheral blood was collected.

Predating any ophthalmopathy symptoms, the blood sample was taken at first hyperthyroidism diagnosis. Study findings and constraints: Classification by a 13 V-J model distinguished ophthalmopathy from stable hyperthyroidism.

CDR1 SGHRS and CDR2 YFSETQ come from the germline V gene. V dropped 7 bases and J dropped 15 bases, with 23 bases sitting between them. The CDR3 has 13 residues. RNA transcripts gave rise to amplified TCR beta CDR3 regions. Primed by the HTBI set, a first-round RT-PCR was run on the TCR CDR3. Via MiXCR, TCRdb re-called the multiplex PCR reads, giving one row per CDR3 protein. The sample shows a few hundred thousand distinct CDR3 sequences, roughly 13% of them seen only once. Sample: blood. The rearrangement links TRBV5-1 to TRBJ2-1, with a possible D match to TRBD2 (6 bases). This TCR derives from a man aged 30-40 years with Graves' hyperthyroidism that later progressed to Graves' ophthalmopathy. CDR3 DNA sequence: TGCGCCAGCGAGGCCTCGCGGGATGCCAAACGGTTCTTC. The encoded protein is CASEASRDAKRFF.